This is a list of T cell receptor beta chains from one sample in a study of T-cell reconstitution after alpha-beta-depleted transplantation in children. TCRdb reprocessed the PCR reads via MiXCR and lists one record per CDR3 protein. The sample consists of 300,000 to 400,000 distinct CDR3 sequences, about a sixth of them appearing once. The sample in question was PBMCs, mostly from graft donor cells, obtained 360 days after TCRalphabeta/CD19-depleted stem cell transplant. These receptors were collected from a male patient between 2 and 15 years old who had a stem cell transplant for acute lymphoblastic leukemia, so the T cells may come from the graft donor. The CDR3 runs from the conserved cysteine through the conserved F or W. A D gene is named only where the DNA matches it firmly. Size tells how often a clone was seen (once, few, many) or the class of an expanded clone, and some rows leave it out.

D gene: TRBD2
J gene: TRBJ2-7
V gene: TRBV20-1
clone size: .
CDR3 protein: CSARGLARTYEQYF
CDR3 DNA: TGCAGTGCGAGGGGACTAGCGAGGACCTACGAGCAGTACTTC

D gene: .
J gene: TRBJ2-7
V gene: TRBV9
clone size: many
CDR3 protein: CASSVTPYEQYF
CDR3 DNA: TGTGCCAGCAGCGTTACTCCCTACGAGCAGTACTTC

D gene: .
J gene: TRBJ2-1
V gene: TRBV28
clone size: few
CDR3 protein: CASNLRAWSYNEQFF
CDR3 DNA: TGTGCCAGCAATTTGCGGGCGTGGTCCTACAATGAGCAGTTCTTC

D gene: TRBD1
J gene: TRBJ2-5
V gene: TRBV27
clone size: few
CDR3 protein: CASSRDRGRETQYF
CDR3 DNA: TGTGCCAGCAGCCGGGACAGGGGGCGCGAGACCCAGTACTTC

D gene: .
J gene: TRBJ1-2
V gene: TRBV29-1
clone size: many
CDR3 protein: CSASTAYGYTF
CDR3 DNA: TGCAGCGCCTCTACAGCGTATGGCTACACCTTC

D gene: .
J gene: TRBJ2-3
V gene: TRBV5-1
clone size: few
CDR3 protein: CASSLEGGADTQYF
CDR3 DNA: TGCGCCAGCAGCTTGGAGGGGGGCGCAGATACGCAGTATTTT

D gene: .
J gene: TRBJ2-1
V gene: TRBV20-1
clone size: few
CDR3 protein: CSARAGGRGGTYNEQFF
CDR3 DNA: TGCAGTGCTAGAGCAGGGGGGCGCGGGGGGACCTACAATGAGCAGTTCTTC

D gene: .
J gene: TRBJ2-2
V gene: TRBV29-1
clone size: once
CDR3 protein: CSVPRTANTGELFF
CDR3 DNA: TGCAGCGTTCCCAGGACAGCGAACACCGGGGAGCTGTTTTTT

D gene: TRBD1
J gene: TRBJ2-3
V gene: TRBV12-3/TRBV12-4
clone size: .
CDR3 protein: CASSTNTGGVSTDTQYF
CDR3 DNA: TGTGCCAGCAGTACCAACACAGGGGGCGTAAGCACAGATACGCAGTATTTT

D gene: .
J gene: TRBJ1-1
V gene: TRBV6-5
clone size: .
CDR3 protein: CASSYSNTQMNTEAFF
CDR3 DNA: TGTGCCAGCAGTTACTCGAATACACAGATGAACACTGAAGCTTTCTTT

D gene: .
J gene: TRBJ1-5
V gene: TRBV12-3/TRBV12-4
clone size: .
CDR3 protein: CASSLSGSWGSNQPQHF
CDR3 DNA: TGTGCCAGCAGTTTATCGGGGAGCTGGGGTAGCAATCAGCCCCAGCATTTT

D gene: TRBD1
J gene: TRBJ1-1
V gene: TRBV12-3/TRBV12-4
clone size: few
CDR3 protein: CASSFHPGGLGSEAFF
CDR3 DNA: TGTGCCAGCAGTTTCCACCCAGGGGGACTGGGCTCTGAAGCTTTCTTT

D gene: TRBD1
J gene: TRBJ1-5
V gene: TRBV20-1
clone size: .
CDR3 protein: CSARIGQGNQPQHF
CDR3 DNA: TGCAGTGCTAGAATAGGACAGGGCAATCAGCCCCAGCATTTT

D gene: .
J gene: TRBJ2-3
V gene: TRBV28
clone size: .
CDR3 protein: CASSAEWGWTGDDTQYF
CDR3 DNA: TGTGCCAGCAGCGCCGAGTGGGGCTGGACTGGGGACGATACGCAGTATTTT

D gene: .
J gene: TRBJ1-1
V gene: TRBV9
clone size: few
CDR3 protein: CASSPKGGNTEAFF
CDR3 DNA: TGTGCCAGCAGCCCTAAGGGGGGGAACACTGAAGCTTTCTTT

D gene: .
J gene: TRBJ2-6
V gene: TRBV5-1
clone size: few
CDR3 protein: CASSLEGANVLTF
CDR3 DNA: TGCGCCAGCAGCTTGGAAGGGGCCAACGTCCTGACTTTC

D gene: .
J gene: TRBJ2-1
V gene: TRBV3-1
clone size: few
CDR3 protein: CASSQEVLGGEQFF
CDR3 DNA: TGTGCCAGCAGCCAAGAAGTTCTGGGGGGTGAGCAGTTCTTC

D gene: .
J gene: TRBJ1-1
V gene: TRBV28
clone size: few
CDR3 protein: CASTPSRLNTEAFF
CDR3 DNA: TGTGCCAGCACCCCGAGCCGGCTGAACACTGAAGCTTTCTTT

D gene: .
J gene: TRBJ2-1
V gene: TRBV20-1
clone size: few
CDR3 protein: CSARVGGNNEQFF
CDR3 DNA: TGCAGTGCTAGAGTCGGTGGAAACAATGAGCAGTTCTTC

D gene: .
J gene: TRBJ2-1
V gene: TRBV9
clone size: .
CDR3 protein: CASSVESASDWWGNEQFF
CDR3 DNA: TGTGCCAGCAGCGTAGAGTCTGCGAGTGACTGGTGGGGGAATGAGCAGTTCTTC

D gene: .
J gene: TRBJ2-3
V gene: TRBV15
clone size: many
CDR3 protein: CATSRVGSTDTQYF
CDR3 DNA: TGTGCCACCAGCAGAGTGGGCAGCACAGATACGCAGTATTTT

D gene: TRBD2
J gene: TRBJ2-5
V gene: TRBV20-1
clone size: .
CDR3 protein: CSARGPELAGGPETQYF
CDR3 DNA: TGCAGTGCTAGAGGTCCGGAACTAGCGGGAGGGCCTGAGACCCAGTACTTC

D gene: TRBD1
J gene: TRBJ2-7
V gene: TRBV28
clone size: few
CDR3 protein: CASSFLGQGSYEQYF
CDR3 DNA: TGTGCCAGCAGTTTTTTGGGACAGGGATCGTACGAGCAGTACTTC

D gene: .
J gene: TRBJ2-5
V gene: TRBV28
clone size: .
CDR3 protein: CASSYVARSQETQYF
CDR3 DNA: TGTGCCAGCAGTTACGTAGCGCGGAGTCAAGAGACCCAGTACTTC